This T cell receptor beta chain comes out of a study of technical replicates of blood from a few donors. Repertoires were generated with immunoSEQ multiplex PCR, while TCRdb's copy carries only in-frame clones and drops some. The top ten hold 4.5% to 5% of the sample, which has fewer than 80,000 clones, just under 90% seen once. This CDR3 comprises 14 residues. Sequenced: PBMCs. The receptor was derived from a human donor in good health. Some clones in this sample may be carry-over from other donors' samples. The rearrangement links TRBV21-1 to TRBJ1-1. TRBV21-1 constitutes a pseudogene. In DNA form, the CDR3 reads TGTGCCAGCACTGACGGGATCGGAGACACTGAAGCTTTCTTT. It specifies CASTDGIGDTEAFF.